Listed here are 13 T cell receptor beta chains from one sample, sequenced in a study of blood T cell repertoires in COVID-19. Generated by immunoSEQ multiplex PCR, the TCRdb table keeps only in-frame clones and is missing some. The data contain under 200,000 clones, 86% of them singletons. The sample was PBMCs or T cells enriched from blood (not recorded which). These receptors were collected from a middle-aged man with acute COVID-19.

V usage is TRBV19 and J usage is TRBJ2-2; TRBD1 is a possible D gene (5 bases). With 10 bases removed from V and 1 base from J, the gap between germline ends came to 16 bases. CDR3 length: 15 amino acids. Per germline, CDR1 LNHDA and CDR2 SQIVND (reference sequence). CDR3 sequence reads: CATYSPQGNTGELFF. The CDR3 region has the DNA TGTGCCACCTACTCACCCCAGGGGAACACCGGGGAGCTGTTTTTT.

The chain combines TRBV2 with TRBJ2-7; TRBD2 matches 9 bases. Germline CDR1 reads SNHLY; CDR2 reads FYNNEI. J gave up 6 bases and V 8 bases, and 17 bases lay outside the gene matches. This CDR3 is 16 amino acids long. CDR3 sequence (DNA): TGTGCCAGCTTGGATCCCGGGGGTAGCGGGAGCTCCGAGCAGTACTTC. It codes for CASLDPGGSGSSEQYF.

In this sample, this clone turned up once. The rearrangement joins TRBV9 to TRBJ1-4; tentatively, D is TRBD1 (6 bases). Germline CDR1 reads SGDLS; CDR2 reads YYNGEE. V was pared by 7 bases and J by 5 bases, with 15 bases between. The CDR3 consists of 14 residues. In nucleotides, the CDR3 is TGTGCCAGCTCTAATAGGGGGGGCAATGAAAAACTGTTTTTT. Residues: CASSNRGGNEKLFF.

CDR3 amino acids: CAWTWASRSYEQYF. As DNA, the CDR3 is TGTGCCTGGACCTGGGCGAGCCGCTCCTACGAGCAGTACTTC. The V gene is TRBV30, the J gene TRBJ2-7, with D uncertain. The CDR3 is made up of 14 amino acids. Germline loops: CDR1 GTSNPN, CDR2 SVGIG (reference sequence). Trimming shortened V by 4 bases and J by 0 bases, and 13 bases separated the two germline ends.

The CDR3 sequence: CASSKAGRLAGDNEQFF. DNA of the CDR3: TGTGCCAGCAGCAAAGCGGGCCGGCTAGCGGGAGACAATGAGCAGTTCTTC. The rearrangement joins TRBV21-1 to TRBJ2-1; the table's D call of TRBD2 was not tested on the DNA. TRBV21-1 counts as a pseudogene. This CDR3 has 17 residues.

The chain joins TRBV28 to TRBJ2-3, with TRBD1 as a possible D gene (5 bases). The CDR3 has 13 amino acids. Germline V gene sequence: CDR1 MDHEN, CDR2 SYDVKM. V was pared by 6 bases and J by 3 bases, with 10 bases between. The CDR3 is CASSHSGTDTQYF. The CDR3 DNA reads TGTGCCAGCAGCCATTCAGGGACAGATACGCAGTATTTT.

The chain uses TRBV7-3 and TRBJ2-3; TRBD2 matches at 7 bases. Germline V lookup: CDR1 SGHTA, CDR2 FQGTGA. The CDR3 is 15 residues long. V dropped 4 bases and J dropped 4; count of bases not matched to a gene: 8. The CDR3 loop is CASSSSGGNSDTQYF. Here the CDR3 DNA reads TGTGCCAGCAGCTCTAGCGGAGGGAACTCAGATACGCAGTATTTT.

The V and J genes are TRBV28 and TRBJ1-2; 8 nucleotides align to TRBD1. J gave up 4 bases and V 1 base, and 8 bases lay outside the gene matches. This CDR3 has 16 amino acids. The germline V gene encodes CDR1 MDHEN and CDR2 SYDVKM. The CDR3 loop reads CASSLSPGGAGYGYTF. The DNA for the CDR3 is TGTGCCAGCAGTTTATCCCCAGGGGGCGCTGGCTATGGCTACACCTTC.

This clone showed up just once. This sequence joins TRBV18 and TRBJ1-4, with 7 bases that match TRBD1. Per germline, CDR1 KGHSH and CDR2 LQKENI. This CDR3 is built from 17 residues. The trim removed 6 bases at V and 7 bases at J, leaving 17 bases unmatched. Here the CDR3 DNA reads TGTGCCAGCTCTCAAAGACAGGGATTTTCGTCGGGTGAAAAACTGTTTTTT. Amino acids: CASSQRQGFSSGEKLFF.

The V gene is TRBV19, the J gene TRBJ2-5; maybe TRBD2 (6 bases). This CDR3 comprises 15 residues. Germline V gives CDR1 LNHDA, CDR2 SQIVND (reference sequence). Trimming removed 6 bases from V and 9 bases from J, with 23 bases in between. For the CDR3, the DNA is TGTGCCAGTAGACTGAACCCCACGGTAGGGGAGGCCCAGTACTTC. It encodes CASRLNPTVGEAQYF.

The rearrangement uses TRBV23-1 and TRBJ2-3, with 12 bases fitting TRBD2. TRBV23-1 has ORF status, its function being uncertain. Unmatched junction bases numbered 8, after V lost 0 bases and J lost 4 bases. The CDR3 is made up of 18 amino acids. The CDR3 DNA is TGCGCCAGCAGTCAATCGGGGGCTAGCGGGAGGGCCCCAGATACGCAGTATTTT. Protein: CASSQSGASGRAPDTQYF.

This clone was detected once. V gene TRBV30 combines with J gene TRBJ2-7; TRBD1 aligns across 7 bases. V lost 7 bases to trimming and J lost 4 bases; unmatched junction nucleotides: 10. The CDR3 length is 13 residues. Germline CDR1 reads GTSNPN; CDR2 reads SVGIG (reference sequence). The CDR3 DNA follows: TGTGCCTACGCTGACAGGGTGGGTTACGAGCAGTACTTC. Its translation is CAYADRVGYEQYF. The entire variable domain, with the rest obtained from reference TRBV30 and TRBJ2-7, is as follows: SQTIHQWPATLVQPVGSPLSLECTVEGTSNPNLYWYRQAAGRGLQLLFYSVGIGQISSEVPQNLSASRPQDRQFILSSKKLLLSDSGFYLCAYADRVGYEQYFGPGTRLTVT.

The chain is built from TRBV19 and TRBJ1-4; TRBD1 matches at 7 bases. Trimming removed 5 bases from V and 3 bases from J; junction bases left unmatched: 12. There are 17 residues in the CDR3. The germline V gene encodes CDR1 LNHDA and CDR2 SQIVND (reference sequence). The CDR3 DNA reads TGTGCCAGTAGTTCCCGAGGGACAGCGGCTGCTAATGAAAAACTGTTTTTT. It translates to CASSSRGTAAANEKLFF.